Listed below are T cell receptor beta chains from one sample, sequenced in a study of OX40 agonist ivuxolimab in advanced cancers. The assay was immunoSEQ multiplex PCR, and TCRdb's table has in-frame clones only and misses some. The sample lists about 27,000 clones, around three quarters occurring once. The sample was CD4+ or CD8+ T cells sorted from blood, taken in a trial of the OX40 agonist ivuxolimab. The receptors were gathered from an adult with an advanced solid tumor such as melanoma, head and neck, liver or kidney cancer. CDR3s include the opening cysteine and the closing phenylalanine or tryptophan. A D gene is named only where the DNA matches it firmly. The size entry is marked missing in some rows and otherwise reads once, few, many or a size class.

>TRBJ2-5|TRBV9|NA|NA
CASSADYPQETQYF
TGTGCCAGCAGCGCCGACTACCCTCAAGAGACCCAGTACTTC
>TRBJ2-2|TRBV15|TRBD1|NA
CATLRGNDVTGELFF
TGTGCCACCCTCAGGGGGAACGATGTCACCGGGGAGCTGTTTTTT
>TRBJ1-1|TRBV10-3|TRBD1|once
CAITRTGGETEAFF
TGTGCCATCACCCGGACAGGGGGTGAGACTGAAGCTTTCTTT
>TRBJ2-4|TRBV7-3|NA|once
CASSFGPENIQYF
TGTGCCAGCAGCTTTGGGCCCGAAAACATTCAGTACTTC
>TRBJ2-3|TRBV5-1|TRBD2|NA
CASSLLGLASDTQYF
TGCGCCAGCAGCTTACTGGGACTAGCCTCAGATACGCAGTATTTT
>TRBJ2-7|TRBV5-1|TRBD1|NA
CASSLGQGLSYEQYF
TGCGCCAGCAGCTTGGGACAGGGCTTGTCCTACGAGCAGTACTTC
>TRBJ2-1|TRBV5-4|TRBD2|once
CASSLDGGAYNEQFF
TGTGCCAGCAGCTTGGACGGGGGGGCCTACAATGAGCAGTTCTTC
>TRBJ2-2|TRBV5-4|TRBD2|NA
CASSSGLAGTGELFF
TGTGCCAGCAGCAGCGGACTAGCGGGCACCGGGGAGCTGTTTTTT
>TRBJ2-7|TRBV11-2|NA|NA
CASSLVAYDWSSYEQYF
TGTGCCAGCAGCTTAGTAGCATACGATTGGAGCTCCTACGAGCAGTACTTC
>TRBJ1-2|TRBV5-4|NA|NA
CASTQNSNYGYTF
TGTGCCAGCACCCAAAATTCTAACTATGGCTACACCTTC